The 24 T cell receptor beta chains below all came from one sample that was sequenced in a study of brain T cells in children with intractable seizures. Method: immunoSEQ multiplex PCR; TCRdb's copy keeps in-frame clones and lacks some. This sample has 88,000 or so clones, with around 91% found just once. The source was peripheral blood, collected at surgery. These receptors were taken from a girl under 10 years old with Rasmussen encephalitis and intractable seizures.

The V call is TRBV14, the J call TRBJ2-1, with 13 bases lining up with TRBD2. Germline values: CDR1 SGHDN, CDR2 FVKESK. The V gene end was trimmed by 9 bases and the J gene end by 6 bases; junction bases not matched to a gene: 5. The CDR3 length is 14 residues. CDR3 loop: CASKTSGRGNEQFF. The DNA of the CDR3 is TGTGCCAGTAAAACTAGCGGGAGGGGCAATGAGCAGTTCTTC. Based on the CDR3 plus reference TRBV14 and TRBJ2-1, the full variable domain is EAGVTQFPSHSVIEKGQTVTLRCDPISGHDNLYWYRRVMGKEIKFLLHFVKESKQDESGMPNNRFLAERTGGTYSTLKVQPAELEDSGVYFCASKTSGRGNEQFFGPGTRLTVL.

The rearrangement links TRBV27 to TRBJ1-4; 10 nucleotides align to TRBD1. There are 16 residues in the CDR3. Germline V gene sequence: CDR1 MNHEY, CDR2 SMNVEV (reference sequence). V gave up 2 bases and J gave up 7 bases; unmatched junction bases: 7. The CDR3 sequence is CASSLVPGQGSEKLFF. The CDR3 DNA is TGTGCCAGCAGTTTAGTCCCGGGACAGGGGAGTGAAAAACTGTTTTTT.

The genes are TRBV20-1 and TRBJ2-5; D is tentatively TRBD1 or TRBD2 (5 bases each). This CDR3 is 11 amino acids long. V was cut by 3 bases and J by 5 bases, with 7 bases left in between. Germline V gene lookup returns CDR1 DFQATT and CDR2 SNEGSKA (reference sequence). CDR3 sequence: CSASREETQYF. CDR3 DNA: TGCAGTGCTAGCAGGGAGGAGACCCAGTACTTC.

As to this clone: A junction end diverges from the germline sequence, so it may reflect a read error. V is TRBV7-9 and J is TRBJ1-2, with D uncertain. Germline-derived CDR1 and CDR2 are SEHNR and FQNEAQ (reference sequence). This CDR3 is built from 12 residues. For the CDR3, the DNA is TGTGCCAGCAGCTTAGCTTATAGGCCGTGGGTTTTC. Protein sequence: CASSLAYRPWVF.

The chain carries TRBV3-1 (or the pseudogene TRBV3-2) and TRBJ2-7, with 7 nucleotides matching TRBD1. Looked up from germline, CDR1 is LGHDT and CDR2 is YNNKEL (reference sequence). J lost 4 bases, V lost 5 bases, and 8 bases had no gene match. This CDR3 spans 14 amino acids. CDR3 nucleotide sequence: TGTGCCAGCAGCGCCGGGGACAGCTCGTACGAGCAGTACTTC. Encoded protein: CASSAGDSSYEQYF.

The CDR3 nucleotides read TGTGCCTGGAGTGTATCCGGGGGTGTCACAGATACGCAGTATTTT. Its protein is CAWSVSGGVTDTQYF. The chain uses TRBV30 and TRBJ2-3; D might be TRBD2 (6 bases). V lost 0 bases to trimming and J lost 2 bases, with 12 bases between them. Germline V gene sequence: CDR1 GTSNPN, CDR2 SVGIG (reference sequence). The CDR3 has 15 amino acids.

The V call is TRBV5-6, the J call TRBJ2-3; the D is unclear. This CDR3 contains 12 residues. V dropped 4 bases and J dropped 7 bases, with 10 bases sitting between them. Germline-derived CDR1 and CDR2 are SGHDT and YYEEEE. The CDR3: CASSPNSNTQYF. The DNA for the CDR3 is TGTGCCAGCAGCCCTAACTCTAATACGCAGTATTTT.

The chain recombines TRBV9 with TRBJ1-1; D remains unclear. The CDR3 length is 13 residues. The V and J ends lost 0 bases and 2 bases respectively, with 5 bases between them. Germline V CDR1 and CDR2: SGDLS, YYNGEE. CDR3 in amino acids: CASSVEDNTEAFF. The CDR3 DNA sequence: TGTGCCAGCAGCGTAGAGGATAACACTGAAGCTTTCTTT.

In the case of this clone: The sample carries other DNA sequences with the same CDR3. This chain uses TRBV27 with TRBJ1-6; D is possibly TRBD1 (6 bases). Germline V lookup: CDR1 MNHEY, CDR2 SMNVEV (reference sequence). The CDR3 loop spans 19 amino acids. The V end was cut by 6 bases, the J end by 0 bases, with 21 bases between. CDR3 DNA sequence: TGTGCCAGCAGCCAACTTGGGTTAGGGGGAAGCTCCTATAATTCACCCCTCCACTTT. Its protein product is CASSQLGLGGSSYNSPLHF.

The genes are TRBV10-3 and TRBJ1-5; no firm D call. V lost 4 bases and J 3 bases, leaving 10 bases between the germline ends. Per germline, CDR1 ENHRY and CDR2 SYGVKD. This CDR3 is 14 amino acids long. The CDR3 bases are TGTGCCATCAGTGTAGGAGAACCCAATCAGCCCCAGCATTTT. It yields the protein CAISVGEPNQPQHF.

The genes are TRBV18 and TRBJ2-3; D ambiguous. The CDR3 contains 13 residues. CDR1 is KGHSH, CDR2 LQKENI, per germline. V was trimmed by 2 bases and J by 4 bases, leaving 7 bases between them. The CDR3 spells CASSPGVSDTQYF. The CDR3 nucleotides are TGTGCCAGCTCACCAGGAGTTTCAGATACGCAGTATTTT.

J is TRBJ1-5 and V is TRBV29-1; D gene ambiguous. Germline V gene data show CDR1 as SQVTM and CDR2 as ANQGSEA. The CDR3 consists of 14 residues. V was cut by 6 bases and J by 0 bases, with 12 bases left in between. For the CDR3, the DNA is TGCAGCGTCAGCGCCGGGGATAGCAATCAGCCCCAGCATTTT. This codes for CSVSAGDSNQPQHF.

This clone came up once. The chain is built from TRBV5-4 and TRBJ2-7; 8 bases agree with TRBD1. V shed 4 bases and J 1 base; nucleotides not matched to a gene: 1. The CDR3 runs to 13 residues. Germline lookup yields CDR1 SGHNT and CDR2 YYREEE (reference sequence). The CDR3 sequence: CASSDRGSYEQYF. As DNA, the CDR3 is TGTGCCAGCAGCGACAGGGGATCCTACGAGCAGTACTTC.

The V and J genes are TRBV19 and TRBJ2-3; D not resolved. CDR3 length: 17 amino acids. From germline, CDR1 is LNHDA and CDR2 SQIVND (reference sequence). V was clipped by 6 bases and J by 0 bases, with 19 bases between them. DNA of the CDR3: TGTGCCAGTAGCTCAGGCGCTCGCTATCAAAGCACAGATACGCAGTATTTT. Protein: CASSSGARYQSTDTQYF.

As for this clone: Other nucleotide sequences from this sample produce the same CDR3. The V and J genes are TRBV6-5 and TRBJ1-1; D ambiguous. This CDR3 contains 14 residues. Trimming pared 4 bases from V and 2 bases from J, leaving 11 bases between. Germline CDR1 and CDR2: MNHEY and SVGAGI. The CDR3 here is CASSSPRRNTEAFF. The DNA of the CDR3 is TGTGCCAGCAGTTCCCCCAGACGAAACACTGAAGCTTTCTTT.

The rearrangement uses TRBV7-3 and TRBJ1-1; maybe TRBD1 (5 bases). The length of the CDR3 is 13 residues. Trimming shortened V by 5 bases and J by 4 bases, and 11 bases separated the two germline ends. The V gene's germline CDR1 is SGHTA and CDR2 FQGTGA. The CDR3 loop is CASSAGWGTEAFF. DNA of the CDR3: TGTGCCAGCAGCGCAGGGTGGGGCACTGAAGCTTTCTTT.

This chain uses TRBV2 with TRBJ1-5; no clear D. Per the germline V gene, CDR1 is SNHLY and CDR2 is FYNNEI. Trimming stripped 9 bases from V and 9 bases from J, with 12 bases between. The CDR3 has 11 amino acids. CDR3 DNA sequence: TGTGCCAGGTTAGACGGGCTGCCCCAGCATTTT. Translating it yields CARLDGLPQHF.

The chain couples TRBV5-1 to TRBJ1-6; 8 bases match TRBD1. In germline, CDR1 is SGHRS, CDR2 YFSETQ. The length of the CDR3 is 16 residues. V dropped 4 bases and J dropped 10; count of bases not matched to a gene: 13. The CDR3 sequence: CASSQTPGQEVSPLHF. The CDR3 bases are TGCGCCAGCAGCCAGACGCCGGGACAGGAGGTCTCACCCCTCCACTTT.

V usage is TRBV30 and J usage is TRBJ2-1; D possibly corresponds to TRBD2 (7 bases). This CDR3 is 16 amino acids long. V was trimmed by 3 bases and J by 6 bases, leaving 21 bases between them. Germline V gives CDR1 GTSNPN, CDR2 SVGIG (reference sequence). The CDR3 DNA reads TGTGCCTGGAGGACGGTAGGGGGAGGGTGGAGCAATGAGCAGTTCTTC. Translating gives CAWRTVGGGWSNEQFF.

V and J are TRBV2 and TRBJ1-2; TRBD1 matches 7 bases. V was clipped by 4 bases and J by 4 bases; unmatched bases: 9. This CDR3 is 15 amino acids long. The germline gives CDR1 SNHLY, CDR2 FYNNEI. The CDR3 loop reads CASSGGQGGIYGYTF. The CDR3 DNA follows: TGTGCCAGCAGTGGGGGCCAGGGGGGTATCTATGGCTACACCTTC.

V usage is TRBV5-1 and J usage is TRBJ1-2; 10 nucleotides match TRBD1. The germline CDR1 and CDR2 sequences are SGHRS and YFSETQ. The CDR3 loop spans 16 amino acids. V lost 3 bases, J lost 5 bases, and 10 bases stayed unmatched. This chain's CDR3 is CASSWGPGTGVYGYTF. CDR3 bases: TGCGCCAGCAGCTGGGGACCCGGGACAGGGGTTTATGGCTACACCTTC.

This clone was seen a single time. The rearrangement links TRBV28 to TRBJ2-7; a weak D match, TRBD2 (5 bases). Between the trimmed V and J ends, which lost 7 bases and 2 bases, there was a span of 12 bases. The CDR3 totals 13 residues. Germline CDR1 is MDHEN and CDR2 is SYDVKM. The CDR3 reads CASTGSDTYEQYF. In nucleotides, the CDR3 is TGTGCCAGCACGGGGTCTGACACCTACGAGCAGTACTTC.

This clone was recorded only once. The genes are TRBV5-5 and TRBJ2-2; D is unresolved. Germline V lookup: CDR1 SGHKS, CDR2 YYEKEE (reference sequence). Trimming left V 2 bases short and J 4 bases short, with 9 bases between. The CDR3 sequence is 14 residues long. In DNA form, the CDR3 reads TGTGCCAGCAGCTTTTTAACAGCCACCGGGGAGCTGTTTTTT. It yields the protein CASSFLTATGELFF.

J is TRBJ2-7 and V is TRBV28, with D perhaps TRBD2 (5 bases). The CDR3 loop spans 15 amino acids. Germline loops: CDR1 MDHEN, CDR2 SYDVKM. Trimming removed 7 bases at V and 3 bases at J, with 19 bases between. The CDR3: CASNSPAEVRYEQYF. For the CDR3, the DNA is TGTGCCAGCAACTCTCCGGCGGAGGTCCGCTACGAGCAGTACTTC.